This record looks at one T cell receptor (beta chain) sequence and its context. Its antigen is not known. These data come from a study of response to subunit inactivated influenza vaccine. The CDR3 is 13 residues long. The V gene's germline CDR1 is SGHTA and CDR2 FQGNSA. With 6 bases removed from V and 4 bases from J, the gap between germline ends came to 12 bases. TCRdb reprocessed the RT-PCR reads via MiXCR and lists one record per CDR3 protein. There are 700,000 to 800,000 distinct CDR3 sequences in the sample; approximately 17% occur only once, and around 9.9% lies in the top ten. Findings and limits, study-wide: It was suggested by the authors that few new T cells are recruited by each seasonal influenza vaccination.

The sample was PBMCs from blood, taken about 5 days after vaccination. The source is a man aged 50-60 years who received an inactivated influenza vaccine. The chain employs TRBV7-2 and TRBJ1-2, with TRBD1 as a possible D gene (6 bases). CDR3 protein: CASSQKGVYGYTF. The CDR3 nucleotides read TGTGCCAGCAGTCAGAAGGGGGTCTATGGCTACACCTTC.